A selection of T cell receptor beta chains follows, all from one sample in a study of T cell repertoires in cytomegalovirus infection. Using its own MiXCR run on the reads, TCRdb lists one record per CDR3 protein. This repertoire shows hundreds of thousands of distinct CDR3 sequences, 20% to 25% found once; its top ten account for less than 10%. The sequencing sample was made of CD8+ T cells from PBMCs. These receptors were collected from a human donor in good health (CMV status not recorded). Some clones in this sample may be carry-over from other donors' samples. The CDR3 runs from the conserved cysteine through the conserved F or W. Each record gives: V gene, CDR3 protein.

TRBV14	CASSQGAGGEAGEQYF
TRBV29-1	CSVEDLGGQGGAGELFF
TRBV7-2	CASKSGGMGSNQPQHF
TRBV7-9	CASPRPIDTDTQYF
TRBV7-2	CASSFVDRGRNEQFF
TRBV10-3	CANKQEAGGKGEQFF
TRBV5-5	CASSIRDRGRLKVGELFF
TRBV2	CASSEGSDEQFF
TRBV20-1	CSALTGIATNEKLFF
TRBV5-5	CASSLGGSGAETQYF
TRBV5-1	CASSFGAGRTEAFF
TRBV20-1	CSARDFRISNEKLFF
TRBV6-2/TRBV6-3	CASSPQGPTDTQYF
TRBV7-2	CASTSPGLSLYGYTF
TRBV29-1	CSVDQGEYGGELFF
TRBV11-1	CASSPRAQGAYEQYF
TRBV7-9	CASSLVQGVQETQYF
TRBV12-3/TRBV12-4	CASTMDTEVNEQFF
TRBV7-4	CASSLERPTDTQYF
TRBV4-1	CASSQDQRGVTYGYTF
TRBV19	CANSFGLAEDTQYF
TRBV7-8	CASSSPDRGAHGYTF
TRBV4-1	CASSQEDQGGTEAFF
TRBV7-9	CASSTGGGGPYEQYF
TRBV5-1	CASSPATGVGTTEAFF
TRBV6-1	CALLGQAHWAGELFF
TRBV7-8	CASSTRTYQPQHF
TRBV7-6	CASSPRTDTGGTQYF
TRBV7-8	CASRGLSKNIQYF
TRBV7-9	CASSLVVATEAFF
TRBV20-1	CSARGASGGPDSSTDTQYF
TRBV5-6	CASSVSGGALNEQFF
TRBV7-6	CASSRRQGASLVQETQYF
TRBV29-1	CSVANVADYGYTF
TRBV24-1	CATSDLRAQGSSSTDTQYF
TRBV7-6	CASSPGPVRGFGYTF
TRBV19	CASSIDIVGGEGTYEQYF
TRBV10-1	CANSANEQFF
TRBV6-6	CASTSRDRRQPQHF
TRBV7-9	CASSSPRVGYYEQYF
TRBV7-6	CASSSAGTGPSGANVLTF
TRBV7-2	CASSSDRSRKSPLHF
TRBV20-1	CSASPLSGRSYEQYF
TRBV7-7	CASSPHGGDEQFF
TRBV12-3/TRBV12-4	CASSFLGELFF
TRBV19	CASSIGGEQYF
TRBV18	CASSPHGTPTLSYNEQFF
TRBV12-3/TRBV12-4	CASTTYMNTEAFF
TRBV7-8	CASSFFGTGINPTNEKLFF
TRBV28	CASSLEAEAFF
TRBV12-5	CASGTGTGDQPQHF